The TCR beta chain under discussion was sequenced for a study of siplizumab effects on memory and regulatory T cells (dated by TCRdb to about 2019). Some background on the complete study: The study examined how the anti-CD2 antibody siplizumab affects alloreactive T-cell subsets in allogeneic mixed lymphocyte reactions built from human PBMCs. What the study reported, not specific to this receptor: Compared with memory T cells, unstimulated naive T cells appeared more diverse, and naive cells seemed to make a substantial contribution to the alloresponse. For roughly 75-96% of proliferating CD4+ or CD8+ clones, no naive or memory phenotype could be assigned. No functional confirmation was obtained for the suppressive function of proliferating Tregs from siplizumab cultures. Among mappable alloreactive CD4+ clones, an average Treg-derived fraction of roughly 70% was observed with siplizumab, compared with roughly 27% in control reactions. Because sequences at frequencies below about 10^-5 were poorly captured, only a minor fraction of alloreactive clones could be mapped back to unstimulated subsets. Siplizumab significantly lowered the cumulative frequency of alloreactive sequences that could be traced to unstimulated CD4+ memory T cells.

The protocol used for the library was the immunoSEQ multiplex PCR assay. Each sample had around 92,000 TCR templates assayed by the deep sequencing platform. Genomic DNA extracted from sorted T cells was used for TCRbeta CDR3 sequencing. As for the original processing: Clonal analysis of TCRbeta CDR3 data was done in the R programming language. Comparing unstimulated samples against CFSE-low samples taken after the reaction was how alloreactive CD4+ and CD8+ clones were defined. Regulatory or non-regulatory origin was assigned to alloreactive CD4+ clones by matching of sequences to sorted unstimulated Treg and non-Treg repertoires. TCRdb retrieved this table from immuneACCESS and kept in-frame rearrangements only. Not all clones are present; in checked studies, unresolved V genes account for under half, and no reason is known for the remainder. V and J calls and clone size are copied from that table; D and trimming were computed from the DNA. Present in this sample are more than 90,000 clones, roughly 94% of which were seen just once. The biggest ten clones account for approximately 1.4% of the sample.

The junction shows trimming of 6 bases on V and 6 bases on J, plus 14 bases between the germline ends. The CDR3 starts with the cysteine, ends with the phenylalanine, and has 12 residues. The retained sequence is limited to the CDR3, 36 bases, with the frame set at the first base. Reading the germline V gene (reference sequence) gives CDR1 GTSNPN and CDR2 SVGIG. TCRbeta CDR3 sequencing was performed on sorted unstimulated T cells and on proliferating T cells recovered from mixed lymphocyte reactions. Fresh whole blood from approximately ten HLA-typed healthy donors was used to isolate PBMCs. To map where alloreactive clones came from, unstimulated CD4+ non-regulatory T cells were FACS-sorted. Comments on this clone: It lacks a known antigen. Base qualities are not at hand, and no much larger clone is one base apart.

This chain joins TRBV30 to TRBJ2-5, and possibly TRBD1, on 6 matching bases. This sequence originates from a human donor in good health. Specimen: non-Treg CD4+ T cells sorted from blood. This sample's cell subset or site label indicates: FACS-sorted unstimulated CD4+ non-regulatory T cells. The DNA sequence reads TGTGCCTGTTCCAGGGGCGGAAAGACCCAGTACTTC. It translates as CACSRGGKTQYF.